This T cell receptor (beta chain) emerged from a study of a mutant IDH1 vaccine in newly diagnosed glioma. Study-level information: Patients began vaccination 4-6 weeks after radiotherapy alone, or with temozolomide cycles.

Time point described: week 23, last vaccination. Each dose delivered 300 ug of mutant IDH1 20-mer peptide subcutaneously with imiquimod. Donors had new IDH1-mutant astrocytomas of WHO grade 3 or 4 (ATRX-lost). Study findings and constraints: Whatever changes occurred in top peripheral T cell clonotypes seemed unrelated to pseudoprogression.

On this clone: Its antigen remains unidentified.

The ends were cut back, 3 bases at V and 7 bases at J, with 13 bases in the middle. This CDR3 is built from 14 residues. Per germline, CDR1 MGHRA and CDR2 YSYEKL. Clones were sequenced by immunoSEQ multiplex PCR, and TCRdb holds only the in-frame ones, with some missing. This sample yields about 55,000 clones, of which 80% are seen a single time; 5% to 7.5% belongs to the top ten. This sequence joins TRBV4-1 and TRBJ1-5; the D gene is possibly TRBD1 (5 bases). Material: PBMCs, obtained from a glioma patient whose treatment included an IDH1 peptide vaccine. The source of this sequence is a man aged 35 to 55 with glioma. The DNA for the CDR3 is TGCGCCAGCAGCCACGTGGTCACAGGCCAGCCCCAGCATTTT. Amino acid sequence: CASSHVVTGQPQHF.